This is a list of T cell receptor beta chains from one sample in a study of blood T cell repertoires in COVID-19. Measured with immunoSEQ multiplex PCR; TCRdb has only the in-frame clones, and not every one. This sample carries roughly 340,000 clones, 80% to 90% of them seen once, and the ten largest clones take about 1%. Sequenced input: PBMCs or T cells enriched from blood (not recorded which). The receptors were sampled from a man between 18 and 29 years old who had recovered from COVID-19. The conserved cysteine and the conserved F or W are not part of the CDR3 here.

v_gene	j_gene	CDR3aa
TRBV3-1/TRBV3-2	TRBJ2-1	ASSHSAGGVDEQF
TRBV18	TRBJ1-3	ASSPGTGSGNTIY
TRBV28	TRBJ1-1	ASSQLDGAMNTEAF
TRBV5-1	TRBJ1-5	ASSPGDFGLNQPQH
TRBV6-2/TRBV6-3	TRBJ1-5	ASSYSGQGEH
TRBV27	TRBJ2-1	ASSFSWTGRNEQF
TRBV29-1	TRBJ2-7	SVAEGFSYEQY
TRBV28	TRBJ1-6	ASNVRQGNSPLH
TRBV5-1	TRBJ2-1	ASSLERNEQF
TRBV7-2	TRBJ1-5	ASSLVSSESNQPQH